Shown below are 14 T cell receptor beta chains from a single sample sequenced in a study of T cells in Graves' hyperthyroidism and ophthalmopathy. What was amplified from RNA transcripts were TCR beta CDR3 regions. An initial round of RT-PCR targeting the TCR CDR3 relied on the HTBI primer set. TCRdb processed the multiplex PCR reads anew with MiXCR; each CDR3 protein has one entry. The sample includes 250,000 or so distinct CDR3 sequences, roughly 15% of them seen just once. Sequenced input: blood. The receptors derive from a woman in her 40s with Graves' hyperthyroidism that later progressed to Graves' ophthalmopathy.

This clonotype appeared many times. This sequence joins TRBV12-3 or TRBV12-4 and TRBJ2-7; TRBD1 agrees at 7 bases. The CDR3 is made up of 14 amino acids. J gave up 6 bases and V 6 bases, and 11 bases lay outside the gene matches. The CDR3 here is CASRKRQGVGEQYF. The CDR3 DNA is TGTGCCAGCAGAAAGAGACAGGGTGTTGGCGAGCAGTACTTC.

This clonotype was seen repeatedly, ten times or more. The CDR3 loop is CASSARTSGLRNEQFF. CDR3 sequence (DNA): TGTGCCAGCAGTGCGAGGACTAGCGGGCTCCGCAATGAGCAGTTCTTC. The chain employs TRBV27 and TRBJ2-1, with 11 bases lining up with TRBD2. V shed 5 bases and J 6 bases; nucleotides not matched to a gene: 9. Germline CDR1 and CDR2: MNHEY and SMNVEV (reference sequence). This CDR3 region has 16 residues.

This clonotype was recorded at least ten times. The J gene is TRBJ1-4, the V gene TRBV18; 7 bases are shared with TRBD1. The CDR3 loop spans 13 amino acids. The V segment lost 8 bases and the J segment 7 bases; nucleotides outside the gene matches: 7. Per the germline V gene, CDR1 is KGHSH and CDR2 is LQKENI. This chain's CDR3 is CASAVTGSEKLFF. CDR3 nucleotides: TGTGCCAGCGCCGTGACAGGGAGTGAAAAACTGTTTTTT.

This clonotype was detected a few times. The rearrangement uses TRBV5-4 and TRBJ2-7, with TRBD1 identical over 10 bases. Germline V lookup: CDR1 SGHNT, CDR2 YYREEE (reference sequence). The length of the CDR3 is 16 residues. The trim removed 4 bases at V and 2 bases at J, leaving 9 bases unmatched. The CDR3 nucleotides are TGTGCCAGCAGCCTTAACCGGGACAGGGGCACCTACGAGCAGTACTTC. Its protein is CASSLNRDRGTYEQYF.

This clonotype was counted a single time. A much larger clone differs by one base, so this may be a read error. The V call is TRBV15, the J call TRBJ1-1; D ambiguous. The ends were cut back, 6 bases at V and 4 bases at J, with 27 bases in the middle. Germline CDR1 reads LNHNV; CDR2 reads YYDKDF (reference sequence). This CDR3 spans 18 amino acids. In nucleotides, the CDR3 is TGTGCCACCAGGCCTGATCGGGGTTGGGGTAGCGGGAGCACTGAAGCTTTCTTT. Translating gives CATRPDRGWGSGSTEAFF.

This rearrangement joins TRBV11-3 to TRBJ2-4; D not certain. The CDR3 runs 13 residues. V was clipped by 5 bases and J by 1 base, with 6 bases between them. The V gene's germline CDR1 is SGHNT and CDR2 YENEEA. The CDR3 nucleotides are TGTGCCAGCAGCCCGGAGGCCAAAAACATTCAGTACTTC. It is translated as CASSPEAKNIQYF.

This clonotype was observed at least ten times. The chain joins TRBV11-2 to TRBJ2-2, with TRBD2 matching 7 bases. The CDR3 runs to 15 residues. Looked up from germline, CDR1 is SGHAT and CDR2 is FQNNGV. V gave up 4 bases and J gave up 7 bases; unmatched junction bases: 9. The CDR3 sequence: CASSSSVTGGGELFF. Here the CDR3 DNA reads TGTGCCAGCAGCTCCTCGGTAACGGGGGGCGGGGAGCTGTTTTTT.

This clonotype was seen a few times. CDR3 DNA: TGCGCCAGCAGCTTGGCCCGCAGTTACAATGAGCAGTTCTTC. Its translation: CASSLARSYNEQFF. The V gene is TRBV5-1, the J gene TRBJ2-1; D is uncertain. In germline, CDR1 is SGHRS, CDR2 YFSETQ. V gave up 0 bases and J gave up 4 bases, with 8 bases separating them. This CDR3 contains 14 residues.

There are many counts of this clonotype. The chain couples TRBV11-2 to TRBJ2-1; a weak D match, TRBD1 (7 bases). V lost 3 bases and J lost 7, with 16 bases in between. The length of the CDR3 is 15 residues. Germline V lookup: CDR1 SGHAT, CDR2 FQNNGV. The CDR3: CASSFLKGAGNEQFF. In DNA form, the CDR3 reads TGTGCCAGCAGCTTTCTGAAGGGGGCGGGAAATGAGCAGTTCTTC.

This clonotype has at least ten counts. The chain couples TRBV10-1 to TRBJ2-7, with 7 bases fitting TRBD2. The CDR3 has 14 residues. Germline CDR1 reads WNHNN; CDR2 reads SYGVQD (reference sequence). V lost 2 bases, J lost 7 bases, and 8 bases stayed unmatched. The CDR3 bases are TGCGCCAGCAGTGAGGCGGGAGACCGTCGGGAGCAGTACTTC. Translating gives CASSEAGDRREQYF.

CDR3: CASKGLYTEAFF. The DNA for the CDR3 is TGTGCCAGTAAGGGGTTGTACACTGAAGCTTTCTTT. V usage is TRBV19 and J usage is TRBJ1-1; possibly TRBD1 for D (5 bases). Germline CDR1 and CDR2: LNHDA and SQIVND (reference sequence). The V and J ends lost 7 bases and 3 bases respectively, with 9 bases between them. The CDR3 loop spans 12 amino acids.

The chain recombines TRBV11-2 with TRBJ2-2; D may be TRBD2 (6 bases). V gave up 6 bases and J gave up 1 base, with 21 bases separating them. CDR1 and CDR2 from the germline V gene are SGHAT and FQNNGV. The CDR3 sequence is 18 residues long. CDR3: CASRRPSGGTQNTGELFF. In DNA, the CDR3 is TGTGCCAGCAGGCGACCTTCGGGCGGGACCCAGAACACCGGGGAGCTGTTTTTT.

Ten or more counts support this clonotype. This CDR3 reads CASSYSGDRENTIYF. The CDR3 DNA is TGTGCCAGCAGTTACTCCGGGGACAGGGAAAACACCATATATTTT. The chain employs TRBV6-5 and TRBJ1-3, with 9 bases matching TRBD1. V dropped 0 bases and J dropped 6; count of bases not matched to a gene: 3. This CDR3 spans 15 amino acids. From germline, CDR1 is MNHEY and CDR2 SVGAGI.

This clonotype was seen many times. This chain connects TRBV28 to TRBJ1-5, with 8 bases that match TRBD1. CDR1 is MDHEN and CDR2 is SYDVKM in the germline V gene. The CDR3 contains 14 residues. The junction had 8 bases not matched to a gene; V was cut back by 6 bases and J by 7 bases. The CDR3 sequence: CASRPGQGGQPQHF. The CDR3 DNA sequence: TGTGCCAGCAGGCCAGGACAGGGTGGACAGCCCCAGCATTTT.